The T cell receptor (beta chain) under discussion was sequenced for a study of Tregs in tolerant kidney transplant recipients. Using immunoSEQ multiplex PCR, the repertoire was profiled, and TCRdb retains in-frame clones only, with some absent. The data include tens of thousands of clones; the top ten clones carry 1.5% to 2%. About this clone: Its antigen remains unidentified.

Recipients received nonmyeloablative bone marrow transplants from related graft donors, with transient mixed chimerism. Unstimulated regulatory T cells (CD4+CD25+CD127-), CD4+CD25- non-regulatory cells, CD4 and CD8 cells were FACS-sorted from thawed PBMCs. General study results and limits: Few patients were studied, so findings need validation in larger groups. Antigen-driven expansion was suggested because donor-specific Tregs expanded more than all Tregs in tolerant patients.

This sequence was found in a human patient who received a combined kidney and bone marrow transplant. Part of the T cell pool may stem from the graft donor. Sequences were derived from CD4+ T cells from blood (PBMCs), sampled 24 months after the transplant.

The covered CDR3 bases are TGTGCCAGCAGCCCGGCCTACAATGAG. Translated: CASSPAYNE. The CDR3, in full, reads CASSPAYNEQFF. The chain carries TRBV2 and TRBJ2-1; D is unresolved. The CDR3 end lies 3 residues beyond the end of the read and is filled in from the germline J gene. V was trimmed by 6 bases and J by 2 bases, leaving 5 bases between them. Germline V CDR1 and CDR2: SNHLY, FYNNEI. This CDR3 spans 12 amino acids.